This TCR beta chain was sequenced in a study of regulatory T cells in long-lasting Graves disease. CDR1 SGHDT and CDR2 YYEEEE come from the germline V gene. This CDR3 is 17 amino acids long. The trim removed 5 bases at V and 10 bases at J, leaving 20 bases unmatched. About this clonotype itself: The antigen is unknown.

Described time point: newly diagnosed GD, antithyroid drugs for less than 3 months. The TCR library was prepared using RNA isolated from PBMCs. Notes on the study in general: With a few thousand shared public clonotypes, persistent patients exceeded new patients, who shared around 970.

Assembly of TCR beta libraries relied on iRepertoire HTBI primers together with Arm-PCR of CDR3 regions. MiXCR, applied by TCRdb to the multiplex PCR reads, yields one record per CDR3 protein. Of 400,000 to 550,000 distinct CDR3 sequences listed, about 17% are singletons. The same sample was also studied in work on T cells in Graves' hyperthyroidism and ophthalmopathy. From that study: RT-PCR in the first round (using the HTBI primer set) targeted the TCR CDR3.

The chain joins TRBV5-6 to TRBJ2-1; TRBD2 matches at 8 bases. Sequencing was performed on peripheral blood mononuclear cells (PBMCs), taken at new diagnosis, from a patient treated with antithyroid drugs. This TCR was recovered from a woman aged 18-29 years with Graves disease. The CDR3 coding sequence is TGTGCCAGCAGGGACCAACAAGCGGGAGCCTTTGACTACGAGCAGTTCTTC. This codes for CASRDQQAGAFDYEQFF. Variable domain in full (rest from reference TRBV5-6 and TRBJ2-1): DAGVTQSPTHLIKTRGQQVTLRCSPKSGHDTVSWYQQALGQGPQFIFQYYEEEERQRGNFPDRFSGHQFPNYSSELNVNALLLGDSALYLCASRDQQAGAFDYEQFFGPGTRLTVL.